Each of the 28 T cell receptor beta chains below was sequenced from the same sample in a study of cytomegalovirus exposure and HLA in healthy donors. Clones were read by immunoSEQ multiplex PCR, and TCRdb kept only the in-frame ones, dropping some. This sample has about 130,000 clones, with roughly 89% found just once. What was sequenced was PBMCs. The receptors come from a young woman in good health and CMV-seropositive.

The J gene is TRBJ1-6, the V gene TRBV6-1; no clear D. This CDR3 spans 14 amino acids. V lost 1 base and J lost 19, with 20 bases in between. Germline V lookup: CDR1 MNHNS, CDR2 SASEGT. CDR3 DNA sequence: TGTGCCAGCAGTGAAGGAGGTTTAGACCGGGAAAGACACTTT. Protein: CASSEGGLDRERHF.

The chain joins TRBV30 to TRBJ1-3; D ambiguous. The ends were cut back, 0 bases at V and 4 bases at J, with 10 bases in the middle. This CDR3 region has 14 residues. Germline V gene data show CDR1 as GTSNPN and CDR2 as SVGIG (reference sequence). CDR3 bases: TGTGCCTGGAGTGTAGGAGGGCGCGGAAACACCATATATTTT. Translated: CAWSVGGRGNTIYF.

The genes are TRBV7-2 and TRBJ1-2; D is undetermined. CDR1 and CDR2 from the germline V gene are SGHTA and FQGNSA. Between the trimmed V and J ends, which lost 4 bases and 8 bases, there was a span of 20 bases. The length of the CDR3 is 15 residues. The CDR3 DNA sequence: TGTGCCAGCAGCTCCTCGGCGGCGGTCTCGGGAGGCTACACCTTC. This translates into CASSSSAAVSGGYTF.

The V gene is TRBV2, the J gene TRBJ1-1; 8 bases are shared with TRBD1. The CDR3 loop spans 15 amino acids. Germline lookup yields CDR1 SNHLY and CDR2 FYNNEI. V shed 5 bases and J 0 bases; nucleotides not matched to a gene: 5. This CDR3 is CASSTRTGMNTEAFF. CDR3 coding DNA: TGTGCCAGCAGTACCCGGACAGGGATGAACACTGAAGCTTTCTTT.

The chain is built from TRBV27 and TRBJ1-6, with TRBD1 matching 8 bases. CDR3 length equals 17 residues. J lost 6 bases, V lost 8 bases, and 15 bases had no gene match. Germline loops: CDR1 MNHEY, CDR2 SMNVEV (reference sequence). The CDR3 is CASGPRQGSGANSPLHF. The CDR3 region has the DNA TGTGCCAGCGGCCCACGACAGGGGTCGGGGGCTAATTCACCCCTCCACTTT.

This clone has only a few counts. The sample contains more than one DNA sequence encoding this CDR3. The chain uses TRBV6-1 and TRBJ2-2; 10 positions agree with TRBD1. CDR3 length: 14 residues. The V gene end was trimmed by 6 bases and the J gene end by 4 bases; junction bases not matched to a gene: 2. The germline gives CDR1 MNHNS, CDR2 SASEGT. The CDR3 bases are TGTGCCAGCAGCCGGGACAGGGGCACCGGGGAGCTGTTTTTT. Protein: CASSRDRGTGELFF.

J is TRBJ1-2 and V is TRBV4-3, with a tentative D call TRBD1 (6 bases). The length of the CDR3 is 15 residues. Germline lookup yields CDR1 LGHNA and CDR2 YSLEER. The V and J ends lost 2 bases and 8 bases respectively, with 18 bases between them. The CDR3 nucleotides are TGCGCCAGCAGCCAAATCGAAAGGGGGTTGGAGGGCTACACCTTC. Protein product: CASSQIERGLEGYTF.

The J gene is TRBJ2-1, the V gene TRBV7-8, with 11 bases identical to TRBD2. V was pared by 4 bases and J by 1 base, with 3 bases of the junction left unmatched. The CDR3 is 16 residues long. The germline V gene has CDR1 SGHVS and CDR2 FQNEAQ. The CDR3: CASSSRTSGSYNEQFF. The CDR3 coding sequence is TGTGCCAGCAGCTCCAGGACTAGCGGGTCCTACAATGAGCAGTTCTTC.

V is TRBV11-1 and J is TRBJ2-7; D possibly corresponds to TRBD1 (6 bases). Germline CDR1 SGHAT, CDR2 FQDESV (reference sequence). V gave up 3 bases and J gave up 5 bases, with 23 bases separating them. The CDR3 totals 17 residues. The CDR3 region is CASSFPDGGSTGNEQYF. The CDR3 bases are TGTGCCAGCAGCTTCCCGGATGGGGGCTCGACGGGGAACGAGCAGTACTTC.

The chain combines TRBV5-1 with TRBJ2-7; D gene ambiguous. The ends were cut back, 0 bases at V and 4 bases at J, with 8 bases in the middle. Germline V lookup: CDR1 SGHRS, CDR2 YFSETQ. CDR3 length equals 13 residues. The CDR3 here is CASSLESPYEQYF. The CDR3 DNA sequence: TGCGCCAGCAGCTTGGAGAGTCCGTACGAGCAGTACTTC.

The rearrangement links TRBV6-5 to TRBJ1-6; maybe TRBD1 (5 bases). Germline values: CDR1 MNHEY, CDR2 SVGAGI. CDR3 size: 14 residues. Trimming cost V 5 bases and J 5 bases, with 10 bases left between them. The chain's CDR3 is CASSITGDNSPLHF. In nucleotides, the CDR3 is TGTGCCAGCAGTATCACAGGCGATAATTCACCCCTCCACTTT.

This chain links TRBV28 with TRBJ2-2; 7 positions agree with TRBD1. CDR1 is MDHEN, CDR2 SYDVKM, per germline. Germline trimming cut 5 bases from V and 6 bases from J; bases unmatched to any gene: 9. The CDR3 has 15 residues. CDR3 nucleotides: TGTGCCAGCAGTCCTACGAGGGGGCGGGCCGGGGAGCTGTTTTTT. Translation: CASSPTRGRAGELFF.

The chain uses TRBV28 and TRBJ2-1; no firm D call. Trimming removed 2 bases at V and 3 bases at J, with 5 bases between. CDR3 length: 13 residues. CDR1 is MDHEN and CDR2 is SYDVKM in the germline V gene. CDR3 sequence (DNA): TGTGCCAGCAGTTTACGGGTCTACAATGAGCAGTTCTTC. It is translated as CASSLRVYNEQFF.

The CDR3 sequence is CASSLMQARSNQPQHF. CDR3 nucleotide sequence: TGTGCCAGCAGCTTAATGCAGGCCCGTAGCAATCAGCCCCAGCATTTT. The V and J genes are TRBV7-2 and TRBJ1-5, with unresolved D. The length of the CDR3 is 16 residues. Germline CDR1 and CDR2: SGHTA and FQGNSA. With 2 bases removed from V and 0 bases from J, the gap between germline ends came to 11 bases.

The chain is built from TRBV28 and TRBJ2-5; tentatively, D is TRBD1 (6 bases). The CDR3 runs 16 residues. The V gene's germline CDR1 is MDHEN and CDR2 SYDVKM. Trimming left V 8 bases short and J 4 bases short, with 23 bases between. The CDR3 coding sequence is TGTGCCAGCTCCACCCTATCAGGACAGAAAGGAGAGACCCAGTACTTC. This sequence encodes CASSTLSGQKGETQYF.

The chain joins TRBV2 to TRBJ2-7; D unresolved. V lost 5 bases to trimming and J lost 0 bases, with 11 bases between them. This CDR3 spans 14 amino acids. Per germline, CDR1 SNHLY and CDR2 FYNNEI. The chain's CDR3 is CASSPRLSSYEQYF. The CDR3, as DNA: TGTGCCAGCAGTCCCAGGCTAAGCTCCTACGAGCAGTACTTC.

This rearrangement joins TRBV7-8 to TRBJ1-4; TRBD1 aligns across 7 bases. The J segment lost 2 bases and the V segment lost 5 bases, leaving 14 bases of the junction unmatched. Germline CDR1 and CDR2: SGHVS and FQNEAQ. The CDR3 loop spans 18 amino acids. CDR3 amino acids: CASSPSPPYRGTNEKLFF. As DNA, the CDR3 is TGTGCCAGCAGCCCAAGCCCTCCTTACAGGGGCACTAATGAAAAACTGTTTTTT. The whole variable domain, remainder taken from reference TRBV7-8 and TRBJ1-4, is GAGVSQSPRYKVAKRGQDVALRCDPISGHVSLFWYQQALGQGPEFLTYFQNEAQLDKSGLPSDRFFAERPEGSVSTLKIQRTQQEDSAVYLCASSPSPPYRGTNEKLFFGSGTQLSVL.

This clone has just a few counts. The chain uses TRBV19 and TRBJ1-2, with D perhaps matching TRBD1 (5 bases). Per the germline V gene, CDR1 is LNHDA and CDR2 is SQIVND (reference sequence). Trimming pared 7 bases from V and 4 bases from J, leaving 19 bases between. The CDR3 has 15 amino acids. CDR3 amino acids: CASTDLLGPGYGYTF. CDR3 coding DNA: TGTGCCAGTACCGACCTTTTGGGGCCTGGCTATGGCTACACCTTC.

The count of this clone is one. The chain combines TRBV6-5 with TRBJ2-2; TRBD1 might be the D (6 bases). The length of the CDR3 is 15 residues. Germline V lookup: CDR1 MNHEY, CDR2 SVGAGI. The V end lost 6 bases, the J end lost 3 bases, and 14 bases lay between the germline ends. CDR3: CASRPGTLHTGELFF. CDR3 DNA: TGTGCCAGCAGACCCGGGACACTTCACACCGGGGAGCTGTTTTTT.

This clone was found once. The J gene is TRBJ1-4, the V gene TRBV28; D is possibly TRBD1 (6 bases). V lost 5 bases and J lost 0, with 10 bases in between. The CDR3 sequence is 15 residues long. Germline loops: CDR1 MDHEN, CDR2 SYDVKM. CDR3 sequence (DNA): TGTGCCAGCAGTACAGGGTCGGCAACTAATGAAAAACTGTTTTTT. Protein sequence: CASSTGSATNEKLFF.

J is TRBJ2-7 and V is TRBV19; 7 nucleotides line up with TRBD1. V was pared by 5 bases and J by 3 bases, with 4 bases of the junction left unmatched. The CDR3 covers 13 residues. CDR1 is LNHDA and CDR2 is SQIVND in the germline V gene (reference sequence). The CDR3 reads CASSVGTDYEQYF. DNA for the CDR3: TGTGCCAGTAGTGTGGGGACAGACTACGAGCAGTACTTC.

V and J are TRBV5-4 and TRBJ1-5, with D uncertain. The CDR3 length is 13 residues. The V end lost 0 bases, the J end lost 3 bases, and 4 bases lay between the germline ends. Germline assignment: CDR1 SGHNT and CDR2 YYREEE (reference sequence). The CDR3: CASSLEPNQPQHF. In nucleotides, the CDR3 is TGTGCCAGCAGCTTGGAGCCCAATCAGCCCCAGCATTTT.

This chain links TRBV5-4 with TRBJ2-3; D may be TRBD1 (6 bases). The CDR3 is 17 amino acids. The germline V gene encodes CDR1 SGHNT and CDR2 YYREEE (reference sequence). V was trimmed by 0 bases and J by 2 bases, leaving 16 bases between them. DNA for the CDR3: TGTGCCAGCAGCTTGGAGCCCACAGGGATCGCCACAGATACGCAGTATTTT. Amino acid sequence: CASSLEPTGIATDTQYF.

A few counts support this clone. The chain couples TRBV19 to TRBJ2-3, with 11 bases identical to TRBD2. The junction had 2 bases not matched to a gene; V was cut back by 6 bases and J by 9 bases. The CDR3 covers 12 residues. The germline gives CDR1 LNHDA, CDR2 SQIVND (reference sequence). CDR3 loop: CASRLAGETQYF. CDR3 DNA: TGTGCCAGTAGACTAGCGGGAGAGACGCAGTATTTT.

The rearrangement joins TRBV11-3 to TRBJ2-2; unclear D gene. Trimming took off 5 bases at V and 1 base at J, with 17 bases between the two ends. The germline CDR1 and CDR2 sequences are SGHNT and YENEEA. The CDR3 consists of 17 residues. The CDR3 reads CASSVTGHDWNTGELFF. In DNA, the CDR3 is TGTGCCAGCAGCGTTACGGGTCACGACTGGAACACCGGGGAGCTGTTTTTT.

The chain recombines TRBV25-1 with TRBJ2-5, with 9 nucleotides matching TRBD1. The V gene's germline CDR1 is MGHDK and CDR2 SYGVNS. The J segment lost 2 bases and the V segment lost 4 bases, leaving 11 bases of the junction unmatched. The CDR3 loop spans 17 amino acids. The CDR3 bases are TGTGCCAGCAGTGTTCGGCGGGACAGGGATAATCAAGAGACCCAGTACTTC. It specifies CASSVRRDRDNQETQYF.

This chain uses TRBV28 with TRBJ1-1; tentatively, D is TRBD1 (5 bases). In germline, CDR1 is MDHEN, CDR2 SYDVKM. V dropped 2 bases and J dropped 5 bases, with 15 bases sitting between them. The CDR3 contains 15 residues. The CDR3 is CASSLTTWGGTEAFF. CDR3 in DNA: TGTGCCAGCAGTTTAACAACGTGGGGGGGGACTGAAGCTTTCTTT.

This chain links TRBV5-4 with TRBJ2-5, with D maybe TRBD2 (6 bases). The V and J ends lost 3 bases and 4 bases respectively, with 16 bases between them. CDR3 size: 15 residues. Germline V gene data show CDR1 as SGHNT and CDR2 as YYREEE (reference sequence). The CDR3 coding sequence is TGTGCCAGCAGCTCGGGCTGGAAGGGAGGAGAGACCCAGTACTTC. The encoded protein is CASSSGWKGGETQYF.